The rows below give T cell receptor beta chains drawn from one sample of a study of blood T cells in healthy people across ages. TCRdb processed the 5' RACE reads anew with MiXCR; each CDR3 protein has one entry. The repertoire includes 1.5 million to 2 million distinct CDR3 sequences, about 35% of them detected once, and 11% sits in the top ten. Sequencing input: blood. Every receptor here comes from a woman aged 25 to 45 in good health. Both conserved end residues are part of each CDR3. The order of the fields is V gene, clone size, J gene, D gene, CDR3 DNA, CDR3 protein. The D gene is left open where the match is weak. Rows may omit the clone size; those that give it use once, few, many or a size class.

v_gene: TRBV10-3; abundance: -; j_gene: TRBJ1-4; d_gene: -; CDR3nt: TGTGCCATCAGTACCGGACGGGAAAAACTGTTTTTT; CDR3aa: CAISTGREKLFF
v_gene: TRBV18; abundance: -; j_gene: TRBJ2-1; d_gene: -; CDR3nt: TGTGCCAGCTCACCATTTACGTCCTACAATGAGCAGTTCTTC; CDR3aa: CASSPFTSYNEQFF
v_gene: TRBV7-9; abundance: many; j_gene: TRBJ2-5; d_gene: -; CDR3nt: TGTGCCAGCAGCTCCCCGACGGAGCAGTACTTC; CDR3aa: CASSSPTEQYF
v_gene: TRBV29-1; abundance: many; j_gene: TRBJ2-3; d_gene: -; CDR3nt: TGCAGCGTCCTACAGGAGCCTACAGATACGCAGTATTTT; CDR3aa: CSVLQEPTDTQYF
v_gene: TRBV5-1; abundance: -; j_gene: TRBJ1-2; d_gene: -; CDR3nt: TGCGCCAGCAGCTCCGGAGGGCGCTTGGGCTACACCTTC; CDR3aa: CASSSGGRLGYTF
v_gene: TRBV20-1; abundance: -; j_gene: TRBJ1-1; d_gene: -; CDR3nt: TGCAGTGCGGCGGTGATGAACACTGAAGCTTTCTTT; CDR3aa: CSAAVMNTEAFF
v_gene: TRBV3-1; abundance: -; j_gene: TRBJ1-4; d_gene: -; CDR3nt: TGTGCCAGCAGCCAAGTGGGAAGGATAACCATTAATGAAAAACTGTTTTTT; CDR3aa: CASSQVGRITINEKLFF
v_gene: TRBV28; abundance: -; j_gene: TRBJ1-2; d_gene: -; CDR3nt: TGTGCCAGCACCGAGCTAAACTATGGCTACACCTTC; CDR3aa: CASTELNYGYTF
v_gene: TRBV5-4; abundance: -; j_gene: TRBJ2-3; d_gene: -; CDR3nt: TGTGCCAGCAGCCCGGAGGGCAGGGGACGCACAGATACGCAGTATTTT; CDR3aa: CASSPEGRGRTDTQYF
v_gene: TRBV11-2; abundance: few; j_gene: TRBJ2-3; d_gene: -; CDR3nt: TGTGCCAGCAGCGCGATGAGCACAGATACGCAGTATTTT; CDR3aa: CASSAMSTDTQYF
v_gene: TRBV5-1; abundance: few; j_gene: TRBJ2-1; d_gene: -; CDR3nt: TGCGCCAGCAGCTGGTTGATAGAAAGTGAGCAGTTCTTC; CDR3aa: CASSWLIESEQFF
v_gene: TRBV5-4; abundance: -; j_gene: TRBJ2-1; d_gene: -; CDR3nt: TGTGCCAGCAGCGGAACAGGGCACCCGTCCTACAATGAGCAGTTCTTC; CDR3aa: CASSGTGHPSYNEQFF
v_gene: TRBV5-1; abundance: -; j_gene: TRBJ2-7; d_gene: -; CDR3nt: TGCGCCAGCAGCTTGTCAGTTGGTAACTCCTACGAGCAGTACTTC; CDR3aa: CASSLSVGNSYEQYF
v_gene: TRBV28; abundance: few; j_gene: TRBJ2-3; d_gene: -; CDR3nt: TGTGCCAGCAGTTCGGACACCACAGATACGCAGTATTTT; CDR3aa: CASSSDTTDTQYF
v_gene: TRBV7-2; abundance: -; j_gene: TRBJ1-2; d_gene: TRBD1; CDR3nt: TGTGCCAGCAGCTCTGGACAGGGCTTTAGTAGTGGCTACACCTTC; CDR3aa: CASSSGQGFSSGYTF
v_gene: TRBV7-2; abundance: -; j_gene: TRBJ2-7; d_gene: TRBD2; CDR3nt: TGTGCCAGCAGCTTAGACTCTAGCGGGTATAGGTCTCCGCAGTACTTC; CDR3aa: CASSLDSSGYRSPQYF
v_gene: TRBV7-8; abundance: -; j_gene: TRBJ2-1; d_gene: -; CDR3nt: TGTGCCAGCAGCTTAAAAGGGACCAATACCTACAATGAGCAGTTCTTC; CDR3aa: CASSLKGTNTYNEQFF
v_gene: TRBV20-1; abundance: few; j_gene: TRBJ1-4; d_gene: -; CDR3nt: TGCAGTGGGGGCGGGCCCCGTAATGAAAAACTGTTTTTT; CDR3aa: CSGGGPRNEKLFF
v_gene: TRBV7-9; abundance: many; j_gene: TRBJ2-7; d_gene: -; CDR3nt: TGTGCCAGCAGCGCGGGACCCTATGGCTACGAGCAGTACTTC; CDR3aa: CASSAGPYGYEQYF
v_gene: TRBV6-1; abundance: -; j_gene: TRBJ2-7; d_gene: -; CDR3nt: TGTGCCAGCAGTGAAGGGGTCGACAGGACCTCCTACGAGCAGTACTTC; CDR3aa: CASSEGVDRTSYEQYF
v_gene: TRBV6-1; abundance: -; j_gene: TRBJ2-5; d_gene: TRBD1; CDR3nt: TGTGCCAGCAGCGGACAGGGGGCATTAGAGACCCAGTACTTC; CDR3aa: CASSGQGALETQYF
v_gene: TRBV18; abundance: few; j_gene: TRBJ1-5; d_gene: -; CDR3nt: TGTGCCAGCTCACCAGCAGGGGCGAATCAGCCCCAGCATTTT; CDR3aa: CASSPAGANQPQHF
v_gene: TRBV20-1; abundance: -; j_gene: TRBJ2-7; d_gene: -; CDR3nt: TGCAGTGCTAGGCCCGCTGACGGGTTTACCTACGAGCAGTACTTC; CDR3aa: CSARPADGFTYEQYF
v_gene: TRBV9; abundance: once; j_gene: TRBJ2-1; d_gene: -; CDR3nt: TGTGCCAGCAGCCCCTGGACACCTTGGAATGAGCAGTTCTTC; CDR3aa: CASSPWTPWNEQFF
v_gene: TRBV28; abundance: -; j_gene: TRBJ1-2; d_gene: TRBD1; CDR3nt: TGTGCCAGCAGTTTATCAGGACAGGGGTTAACGGATGGCTACACCTTC; CDR3aa: CASSLSGQGLTDGYTF
v_gene: TRBV6-5; abundance: -; j_gene: TRBJ2-7; d_gene: -; CDR3nt: TGTGCCAGCACCGACAACTACGAGCAGTACTTC; CDR3aa: CASTDNYEQYF
v_gene: TRBV20-1; abundance: -; j_gene: TRBJ1-5; d_gene: -; CDR3nt: TGCAGTGCTGAAACAGATTATAGCAATCAGCCCCAGCATTTT; CDR3aa: CSAETDYSNQPQHF
v_gene: TRBV4-1; abundance: few; j_gene: TRBJ2-4; d_gene: TRBD1; CDR3nt: TGCGCCAGCAGCCAGGGGACAGGGAGCCCCAAAAACATTCAGTACTTC; CDR3aa: CASSQGTGSPKNIQYF
v_gene: TRBV6-2/TRBV6-3; abundance: -; j_gene: TRBJ2-2; d_gene: -; CDR3nt: TGTGCCAGCAGTTACCGACCAACGGACACCGGGGAGCTGTTTTTT; CDR3aa: CASSYRPTDTGELFF
v_gene: TRBV6-4; abundance: few; j_gene: TRBJ2-7; d_gene: TRBD1; CDR3nt: TGTGCCAGCAGTGCCCAAACCGGGACAGGGGGCTACGAGCAGTACTTC; CDR3aa: CASSAQTGTGGYEQYF
v_gene: TRBV10-2; abundance: -; j_gene: TRBJ1-2; d_gene: TRBD1; CDR3nt: TGCGCCAGCAGTGAGCTAAGGGACAGCCAAGGCGGCTACACCTTC; CDR3aa: CASSELRDSQGGYTF
v_gene: TRBV7-3; abundance: -; j_gene: TRBJ2-2; d_gene: -; CDR3nt: TGTGCCAGCAGCCCCCAGGGTGCAAGCACCGGGGAGCTGTGTTTT; CDR3aa: CASSPQGASTGELCF
v_gene: TRBV4-2; abundance: -; j_gene: TRBJ1-3; d_gene: -; CDR3nt: TGTGCCAGCAGCCAAGATACAGCAACTGGAAACACCATATATTTT; CDR3aa: CASSQDTATGNTIYF
v_gene: TRBV30; abundance: -; j_gene: TRBJ2-5; d_gene: TRBD2; CDR3nt: TGTGCCTGGAGTGCCCCCTTAGCGGGAGGATGGGATGAGCAGTACTTC; CDR3aa: CAWSAPLAGGWDEQYF
v_gene: TRBV7-2; abundance: many; j_gene: TRBJ2-3; d_gene: TRBD2; CDR3nt: TGTGCCAGCAGCCCCCGGGGACTAGAAACAGATACGCAGTATTTT; CDR3aa: CASSPRGLETDTQYF
v_gene: TRBV10-3; abundance: -; j_gene: TRBJ2-7; d_gene: -; CDR3nt: TGTGCCAACAGTGAGTATCGGACGAGGACCTACGAGCAGTACTTC; CDR3aa: CANSEYRTRTYEQYF
v_gene: TRBV5-1; abundance: -; j_gene: TRBJ2-7; d_gene: TRBD1; CDR3nt: TGCGCCAGCAGCTTGGGGATGACAGGGGACAGGTCCTACGAGCAGTACTTC; CDR3aa: CASSLGMTGDRSYEQYF
v_gene: TRBV6-2/TRBV6-3; abundance: few; j_gene: TRBJ2-3; d_gene: TRBD1; CDR3nt: TGTGCCAGCACGACAGGGGACATTTTCACAGATACGCAGTATTTT; CDR3aa: CASTTGDIFTDTQYF
v_gene: TRBV20-1; abundance: -; j_gene: TRBJ2-3; d_gene: -; CDR3nt: TGCAGTGCCTTCAGGGGAAGCACAGATACGCAGTATTTT; CDR3aa: CSAFRGSTDTQYF
v_gene: TRBV6-6; abundance: -; j_gene: TRBJ1-5; d_gene: TRBD1; CDR3nt: TGTGCCAGCAGTTACTCCGGGGACAGGGACAATCAGCCCCAGCATTTT; CDR3aa: CASSYSGDRDNQPQHF
v_gene: TRBV27; abundance: -; j_gene: TRBJ2-5; d_gene: -; CDR3nt: TGTGCCAGCAGTTTAAGGGACGGGGGACAAGAGACCCAGTACTTC; CDR3aa: CASSLRDGGQETQYF
v_gene: TRBV27; abundance: -; j_gene: TRBJ2-7; d_gene: TRBD2; CDR3nt: TGTGCCAGCAGTCGGGCCGCGGGAGGCCTCCCCGAGCAGTACTTC; CDR3aa: CASSRAAGGLPEQYF
v_gene: TRBV20-1; abundance: -; j_gene: TRBJ1-5; d_gene: -; CDR3nt: TGCAGTGCCCCTGAGGAGAGTAGCAATCAGCCCCAGCATTTT; CDR3aa: CSAPEESSNQPQHF
v_gene: TRBV18; abundance: -; j_gene: TRBJ2-7; d_gene: -; CDR3nt: TGTGCCAGCTCGCCGGAGTCACTAAGTGACGAGCAGTACTTC; CDR3aa: CASSPESLSDEQYF
v_gene: TRBV6-1; abundance: few; j_gene: TRBJ2-3; d_gene: -; CDR3nt: TGTGCCACGGGACGCGATGGGAGATCGGGAGATACGCAGTATTTT; CDR3aa: CATGRDGRSGDTQYF
v_gene: TRBV7-9; abundance: -; j_gene: TRBJ2-7; d_gene: TRBD1; CDR3nt: TGTGCCAGCAAGTCGACAGGGAGCGAGCAGTACTTC; CDR3aa: CASKSTGSEQYF
v_gene: TRBV7-8; abundance: -; j_gene: TRBJ1-6; d_gene: -; CDR3nt: TGTGCCAGCAGCCCAAACAGGCCGTCCTTCTATAATTCACCCCTCCACTTT; CDR3aa: CASSPNRPSFYNSPLHF
v_gene: TRBV3-1; abundance: many; j_gene: TRBJ2-7; d_gene: TRBD1; CDR3nt: TGTGCCAGCAGCCAGCAGACAGGGTCCTACGAGCAGTACTTC; CDR3aa: CASSQQTGSYEQYF
v_gene: TRBV27; abundance: -; j_gene: TRBJ1-1; d_gene: TRBD1; CDR3nt: TGTGCCAGCGGCCAGGGGGAAATCGGTGGGACTGAAGCTTTCTTT; CDR3aa: CASGQGEIGGTEAFF
v_gene: TRBV3-1; abundance: few; j_gene: TRBJ1-5; d_gene: -; CDR3nt: TGTGCCAGCAGCCTTACAGCAAATCAGCCCCAGCATTTT; CDR3aa: CASSLTANQPQHF
v_gene: TRBV24-1; abundance: -; j_gene: TRBJ1-5; d_gene: TRBD1; CDR3nt: TGTGCCACCAGTGATGCTGGACAGGGGGACAATCAGCCCCAGCATTTT; CDR3aa: CATSDAGQGDNQPQHF
v_gene: TRBV12-3/TRBV12-4; abundance: once; j_gene: TRBJ1-1; d_gene: TRBD1; CDR3nt: TGTACCAGCAGACAGAACAGGGGGGAAGCTTTCTTT; CDR3aa: CTSRQNRGEAFF
v_gene: TRBV3-1; abundance: few; j_gene: TRBJ2-7; d_gene: -; CDR3nt: TGTGCCAGCAGCCAAATAGGGCGCTCCTACGAGCAGTACTTC; CDR3aa: CASSQIGRSYEQYF
v_gene: TRBV6-2/TRBV6-3; abundance: few; j_gene: TRBJ2-4; d_gene: -; CDR3nt: TGTGCCAGCAGACGGTCCACAGAGATAGCCAAAAACATTCAGTACTTC; CDR3aa: CASRRSTEIAKNIQYF
v_gene: TRBV6-5; abundance: few; j_gene: TRBJ2-3; d_gene: -; CDR3nt: TGTGCCAGCAGTTACAGGGCACCCCCTAGCACAGATACGCAGTATTTT; CDR3aa: CASSYRAPPSTDTQYF
v_gene: TRBV7-8; abundance: few; j_gene: TRBJ2-3; d_gene: TRBD2; CDR3nt: TGTGCCAGCAGCTTACACGTACAATACTCAGCGGGAGGGCCGGGAGATACGCAGTATTTT; CDR3aa: CASSLHVQYSAGGPGDTQYF
v_gene: TRBV9; abundance: -; j_gene: TRBJ2-3; d_gene: -; CDR3nt: TGTGCCAGCAGTCCCCCCTTTGAGCGAGGTTATACGCAGTATTTT; CDR3aa: CASSPPFERGYTQYF
v_gene: TRBV30; abundance: -; j_gene: TRBJ2-7; d_gene: -; CDR3nt: TGTGCCTGGACCGGGGACTGGCTCTACGAGCAGTACTTC; CDR3aa: CAWTGDWLYEQYF
v_gene: TRBV6-6; abundance: few; j_gene: TRBJ2-2; d_gene: TRBD1; CDR3nt: TGTGCCAGCAGTTACTCGAGGGGGCAGGACACCGGGGAGCTGTTTTTT; CDR3aa: CASSYSRGQDTGELFF
v_gene: TRBV20-1; abundance: -; j_gene: TRBJ1-6; d_gene: -; CDR3nt: TGCAGTGCCAGGACAGTTCAAATCAATTCACCCCTCCACTTT; CDR3aa: CSARTVQINSPLHF